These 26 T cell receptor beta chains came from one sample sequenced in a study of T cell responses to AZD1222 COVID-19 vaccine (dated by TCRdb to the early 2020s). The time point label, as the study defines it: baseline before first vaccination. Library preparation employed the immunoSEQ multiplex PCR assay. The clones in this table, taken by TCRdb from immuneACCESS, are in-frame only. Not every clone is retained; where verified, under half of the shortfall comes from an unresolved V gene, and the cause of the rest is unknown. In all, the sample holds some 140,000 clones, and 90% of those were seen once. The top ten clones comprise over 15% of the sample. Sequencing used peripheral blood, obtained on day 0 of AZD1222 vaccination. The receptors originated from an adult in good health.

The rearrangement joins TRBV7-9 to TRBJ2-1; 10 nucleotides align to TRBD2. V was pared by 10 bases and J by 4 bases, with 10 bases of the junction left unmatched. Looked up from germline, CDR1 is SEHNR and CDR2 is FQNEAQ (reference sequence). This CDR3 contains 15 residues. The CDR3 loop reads CATGASGGLYNEQFF. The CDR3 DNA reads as TGTGCCACTGGGGCTAGCGGGGGCCTTTACAATGAGCAGTTCTTC.

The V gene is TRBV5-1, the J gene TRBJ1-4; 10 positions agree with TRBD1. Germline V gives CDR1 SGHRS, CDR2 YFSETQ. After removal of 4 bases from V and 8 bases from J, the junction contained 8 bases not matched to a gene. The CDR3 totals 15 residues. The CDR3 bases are TGCGCCAGCAGCGCAGATGGGACAGGGGAAGAAAAACTGTTTTTT. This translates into CASSADGTGEEKLFF.

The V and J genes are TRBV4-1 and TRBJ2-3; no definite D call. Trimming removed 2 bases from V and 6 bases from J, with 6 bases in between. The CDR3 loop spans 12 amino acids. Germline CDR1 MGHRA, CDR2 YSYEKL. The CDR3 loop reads CASSQHWDTQYF. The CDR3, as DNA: TGCGCCAGCAGCCAACACTGGGATACGCAGTATTTT.

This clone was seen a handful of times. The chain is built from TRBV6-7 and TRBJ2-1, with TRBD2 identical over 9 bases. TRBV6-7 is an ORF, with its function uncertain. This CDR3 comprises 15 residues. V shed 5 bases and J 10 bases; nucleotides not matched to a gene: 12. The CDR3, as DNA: TGTGCCAGCAGTCTTCGGGTAGCGGGAGCTGGGGAGCAGTTCTTC. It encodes CASSLRVAGAGEQFF.

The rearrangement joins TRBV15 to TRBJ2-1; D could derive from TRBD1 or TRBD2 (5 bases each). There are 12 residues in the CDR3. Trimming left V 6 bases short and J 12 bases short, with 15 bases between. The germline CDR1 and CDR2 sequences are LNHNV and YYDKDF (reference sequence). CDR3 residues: CATSLGTLGQFF. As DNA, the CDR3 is TGTGCCACCAGTCTAGGGACGCTCGGGCAGTTCTTC. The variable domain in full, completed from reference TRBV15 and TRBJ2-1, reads DAMVIQNPRYQVTQFGKPVTLSCSQTLNHNVMYWYQQKSSQAPKLLFHYYDKDFNNEADTPDNFQSRRPNTSFCFLDIRSPGLGDTAMYLCATSLGTLGQFFGPGTRLTVL.

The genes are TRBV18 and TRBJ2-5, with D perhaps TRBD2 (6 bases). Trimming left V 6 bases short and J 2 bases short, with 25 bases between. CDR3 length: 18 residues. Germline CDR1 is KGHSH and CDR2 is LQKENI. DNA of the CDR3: TGTGCCAGCTCGCCCCAACGGGTAGCGGAGACACTACAAGAGACCCAGTACTTC. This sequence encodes CASSPQRVAETLQETQYF.

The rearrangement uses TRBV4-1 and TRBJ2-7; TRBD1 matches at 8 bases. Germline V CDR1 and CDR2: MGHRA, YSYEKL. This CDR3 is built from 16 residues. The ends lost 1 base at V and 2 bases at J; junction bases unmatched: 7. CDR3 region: CASSQGSAGGAYEQYF. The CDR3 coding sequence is TGCGCCAGCAGCCAAGGAAGCGCAGGGGGCGCCTACGAGCAGTACTTC.

The CDR3 DNA is TGTGCCAGCAGTGAATATCCGACAGGGGTTGGAACTGAAGCTTTCTTT. Translated, it gives CASSEYPTGVGTEAFF. The gene calls are TRBV25-1 and TRBJ1-1; 8 bases line up with TRBD1. The CDR3 runs to 16 residues. V lost 0 bases, J lost 5 bases, and 8 bases stayed unmatched. Germline CDR1 and CDR2: MGHDK and SYGVNS.

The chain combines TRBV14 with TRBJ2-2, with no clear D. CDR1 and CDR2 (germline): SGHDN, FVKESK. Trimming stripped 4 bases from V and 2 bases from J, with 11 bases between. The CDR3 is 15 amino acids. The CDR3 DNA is TGTGCCAGCAGCCGTCACCAAACTAACACCGGGGAGCTGTTTTTT. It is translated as CASSRHQTNTGELFF.

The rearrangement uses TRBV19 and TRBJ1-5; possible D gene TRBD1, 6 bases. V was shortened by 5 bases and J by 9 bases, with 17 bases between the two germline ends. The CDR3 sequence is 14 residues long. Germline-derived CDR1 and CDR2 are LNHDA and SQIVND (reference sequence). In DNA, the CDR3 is TGTGCCAGTAGTTCGGACAGCCACCCTGGGCCCCAGCATTTT. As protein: CASSSDSHPGPQHF.

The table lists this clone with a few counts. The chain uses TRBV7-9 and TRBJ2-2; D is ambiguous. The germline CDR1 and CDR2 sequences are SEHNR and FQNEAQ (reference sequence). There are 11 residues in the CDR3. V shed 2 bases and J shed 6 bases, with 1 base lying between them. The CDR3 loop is CASSLPGELFF. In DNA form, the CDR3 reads TGTGCCAGCAGCTTACCCGGGGAGCTGTTTTTT.

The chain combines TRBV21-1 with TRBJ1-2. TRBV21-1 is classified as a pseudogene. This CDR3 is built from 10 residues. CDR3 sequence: CATAPNGYTF. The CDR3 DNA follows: TGTGCCACAGCCCCCAATGGCTACACCTTC.

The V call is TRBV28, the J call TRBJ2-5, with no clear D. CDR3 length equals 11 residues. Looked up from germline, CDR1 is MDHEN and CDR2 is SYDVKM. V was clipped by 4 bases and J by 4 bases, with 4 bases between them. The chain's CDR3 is CASSWGETQYF. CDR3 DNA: TGTGCCAGCAGTTGGGGAGAGACCCAGTACTTC.

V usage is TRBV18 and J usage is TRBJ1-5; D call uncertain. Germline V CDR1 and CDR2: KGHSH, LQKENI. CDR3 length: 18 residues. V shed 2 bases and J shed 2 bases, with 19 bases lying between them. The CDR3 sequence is CASSPLENSRGGNQPQHF. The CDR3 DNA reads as TGTGCCAGCTCACCATTGGAGAACTCCCGCGGCGGCAATCAGCCCCAGCATTTT.

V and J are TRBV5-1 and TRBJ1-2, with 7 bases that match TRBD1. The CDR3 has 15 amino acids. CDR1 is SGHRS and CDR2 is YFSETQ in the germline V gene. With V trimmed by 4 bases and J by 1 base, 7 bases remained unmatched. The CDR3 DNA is TGCGCCAGCAGCCTATACCAGGGGGATAACTATGGCTACACCTTC. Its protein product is CASSLYQGDNYGYTF.

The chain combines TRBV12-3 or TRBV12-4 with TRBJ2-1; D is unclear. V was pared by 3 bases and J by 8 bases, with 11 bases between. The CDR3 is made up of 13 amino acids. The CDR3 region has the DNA TGTGCCAGCAGTTTCATCCCGTCCCATGAGCAGTTCTTC. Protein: CASSFIPSHEQFF.

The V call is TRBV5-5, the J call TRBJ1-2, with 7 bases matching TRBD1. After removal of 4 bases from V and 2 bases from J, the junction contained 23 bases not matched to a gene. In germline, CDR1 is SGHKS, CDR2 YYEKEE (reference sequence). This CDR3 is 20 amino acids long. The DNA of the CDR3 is TGTGCCAGCAGCCCACTAGGATGGGCACAGGGGCCGCTGGAAAACTATGGCTACACCTTC. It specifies CASSPLGWAQGPLENYGYTF. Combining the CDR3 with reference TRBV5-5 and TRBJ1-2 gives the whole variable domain DAGVTQSPTHLIKTRGQQVTLRCSPISGHKSVSWYQQVLGQGPQFIFQYYEKEERGRGNFPDRFSARQFPNYSSELNVNALLLGDSALYLCASSPLGWAQGPLENYGYTFGSGTRLTVV.

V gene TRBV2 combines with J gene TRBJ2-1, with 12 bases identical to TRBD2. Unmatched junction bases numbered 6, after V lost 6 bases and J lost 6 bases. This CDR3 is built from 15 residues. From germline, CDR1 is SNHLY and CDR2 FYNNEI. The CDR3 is CASSSGLAGLNEQFF. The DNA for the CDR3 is TGTGCCAGCAGCTCCGGACTAGCGGGACTCAATGAGCAGTTCTTC. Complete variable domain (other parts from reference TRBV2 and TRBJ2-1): EPEVTQTPSHQVTQMGQEVILRCVPISNHLYFYWYRQILGQKVEFLVSFYNNEISEKSEIFDDQFSVERPDGSNFTLKIRSTKLEDSAMYFCASSSGLAGLNEQFFGPGTRLTVL.

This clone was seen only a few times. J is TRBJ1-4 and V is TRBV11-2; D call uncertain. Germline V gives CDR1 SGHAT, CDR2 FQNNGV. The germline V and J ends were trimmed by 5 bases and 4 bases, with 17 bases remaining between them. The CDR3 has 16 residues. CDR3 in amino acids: CASSKGPGGFNEKLFF. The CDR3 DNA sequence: TGTGCCAGCAGCAAGGGTCCAGGAGGATTTAATGAAAAACTGTTTTTT. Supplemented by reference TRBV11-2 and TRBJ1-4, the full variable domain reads EAGVAQSPRYKIIEKRQSVAFWCNPISGHATLYWYQQILGQGPKLLIQFQNNGVVDDSQLPKDRFSAERLKGVDSTLKIQPAKLEDSAVYLCASSKGPGGFNEKLFFGSGTQLSVL.

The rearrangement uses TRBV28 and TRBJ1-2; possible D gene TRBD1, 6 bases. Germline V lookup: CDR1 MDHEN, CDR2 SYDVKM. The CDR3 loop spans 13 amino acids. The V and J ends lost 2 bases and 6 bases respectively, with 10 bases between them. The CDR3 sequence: CASSLLDRDGYTF. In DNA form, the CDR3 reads TGTGCCAGCAGTTTACTGGACAGAGATGGCTACACCTTC.

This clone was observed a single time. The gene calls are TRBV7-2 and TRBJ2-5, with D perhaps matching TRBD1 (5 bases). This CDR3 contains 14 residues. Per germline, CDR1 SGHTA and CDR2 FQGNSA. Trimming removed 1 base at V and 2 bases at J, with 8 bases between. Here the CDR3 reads CASSLEGLQETQYF. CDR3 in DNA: TGTGCCAGCAGCTTAGAGGGGTTACAAGAGACCCAGTACTTC. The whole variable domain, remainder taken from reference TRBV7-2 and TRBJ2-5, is GAGVSQSPSNKVTEKGKDVELRCDPISGHTALYWYRQSLGQGLEFLIYFQGNSAPDKSGLPSDRFSAERTGGSVSTLTIQRTQQEDSAVYLCASSLEGLQETQYFGPGTRLLVL.

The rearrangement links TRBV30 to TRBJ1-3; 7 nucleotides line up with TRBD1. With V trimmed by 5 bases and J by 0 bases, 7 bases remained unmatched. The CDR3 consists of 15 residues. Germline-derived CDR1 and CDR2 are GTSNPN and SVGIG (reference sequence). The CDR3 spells CAWGTGVLSGNTIYF. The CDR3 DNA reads TGTGCCTGGGGAACAGGGGTGCTCTCTGGAAACACCATATATTTT.

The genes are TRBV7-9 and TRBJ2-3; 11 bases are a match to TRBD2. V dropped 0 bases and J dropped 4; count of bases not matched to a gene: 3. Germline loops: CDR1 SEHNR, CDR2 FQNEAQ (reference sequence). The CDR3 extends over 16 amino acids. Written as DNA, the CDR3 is TGTGCCAGCAGCTTAGCCTTAGCGGGAGGGGCAGATACGCAGTATTTT. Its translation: CASSLALAGGADTQYF. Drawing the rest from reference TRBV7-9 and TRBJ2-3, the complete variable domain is DTGVSQNPRHKITKRGQNVTFRCDPISEHNRLYWYRQTLGQGPEFLTYFQNEAQLEKSRLLSDRFSAERPKGSFSTLEIQRTEQGDSAMYLCASSLALAGGADTQYFGPGTRLTVL.

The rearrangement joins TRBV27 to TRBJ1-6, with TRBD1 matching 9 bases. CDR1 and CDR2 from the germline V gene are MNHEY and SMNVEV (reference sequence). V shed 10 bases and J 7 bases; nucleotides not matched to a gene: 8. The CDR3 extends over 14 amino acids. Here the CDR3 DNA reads TGTGCCACCCGGACAGGGGCTGAAAATTCACCCCTCCACTTT. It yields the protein CATRTGAENSPLHF.

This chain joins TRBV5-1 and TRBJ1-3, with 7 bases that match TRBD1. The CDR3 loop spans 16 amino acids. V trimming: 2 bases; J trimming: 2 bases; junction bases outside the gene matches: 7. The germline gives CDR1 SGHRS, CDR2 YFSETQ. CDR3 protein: CASSFGTVRAGNTIYF. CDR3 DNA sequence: TGCGCCAGCAGCTTCGGGACAGTACGTGCTGGAAACACCATATATTTT.

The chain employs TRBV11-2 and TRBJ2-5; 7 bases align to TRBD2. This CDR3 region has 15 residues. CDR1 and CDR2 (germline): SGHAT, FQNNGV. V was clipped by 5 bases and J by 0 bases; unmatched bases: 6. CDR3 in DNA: TGTGCCAGCAGCCCAGCGGGGACCCACCAAGAGACCCAGTACTTC. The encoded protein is CASSPAGTHQETQYF.